This T cell receptor beta chain was identified during a study of CD8+CD57+ T cells in acquired aplastic anemia. Study at large: Across the sorted CD4+ and CD8+ cells, DNA amounts averaged about 3 ug. Average CD4+ read depth in healthy donors was some 9.9 million reads. Study-wide findings and caveats: Patients showed no significant difference from controls in CD8+ Simpson's diversity.

The sample holds a few counts of this clonotype. What it binds is not known. It was genomic DNA that served as the template for profiling TCR beta VDJ and CDR3. From the reads, TCRdb called clonotypes with MiXCR, one entry per CDR3 protein. Here the sample spans around 190,000 distinct CDR3 sequences, approximately 60% being singletons. The J segment lost 4 bases and the V segment lost 4 bases, leaving 6 bases of the junction unmatched. This CDR3 spans 14 amino acids. Germline assignment: CDR1 SGHVS and CDR2 FNYEAQ. The chain is built from TRBV7-6 and TRBJ2-5; TRBD1 agrees at 7 bases. This TCR was sampled from a human donor in good health. Input material: sorted CD4+, CD8+, or CD8+CD57+ T cells (not recorded which) from PBMCs. The CDR3 loop reads CASSSRQGLETQYF. The CDR3 region has the DNA TGTGCCAGCAGCTCTAGACAGGGTTTAGAGACCCAGTACTTC.